This T cell receptor beta chain was captured by sequencing in a study of blood T cell repertoires in COVID-19 (dated by TCRdb to between 2020 and 2021). For the study in its entirety: Samples covering the acute and convalescent phases of COVID-19 were provided by collaborators in the United States, Italy and Spain. The repertoires were released in a freely available public database meant as a resource for research on the immune response to SARS-CoV-2. A de-identified subject ID, COVID-19 status, age in years and sex were almost always included in the sample metadata. Samples came from the ongoing ImmuneRACE study (first 160 participants) plus 1,254 subjects from 6 global collaborators. Deeply sampled blood TCRbeta repertoires from subjects exposed to, actively infected with, or recovered from COVID-19 were included in the dataset. Where HLA class I and class II types were available, the types were taken from metadata supplied by the sample provider, not from assay-based typing. The prospective study material was composed of cDNA or gDNA derived from T cells, B-cell-depleted T cells, or PBMCs.

TCRbeta CDR3 regions were amplified from genomic DNA using the immunoSEQ Assay, a bias-controlled multiplex PCR. From the authors' description of their analysis: The number of nucleated cells in each sample was estimated from the amplification of reference gene primers within the assay. Sequence reads were collapsed and filtered to measure the absolute abundance of every unique TCRbeta CDR3 rearrangement. Productive Simpson clonality was computed per sample as the square root of Simpson's diversity index over productive rearrangements. The clones in this table, taken by TCRdb from immuneACCESS, are in-frame only. Not every clone is retained; where verified, under half of the shortfall comes from an unresolved V gene, and the cause of the rest is unknown. V and J calls plus clone size are reproduced from that table; the DNA served to infer D and trimming. The sample yields fewer than 250,000 clones; approximately 82% were counted once. The ten most abundant clones make up around 1.9% of the sample.

The collaborating institutions used their own protocols to collect whole blood in K2EDTA tubes. For TCRbeta analysis, collaborators shipped samples in one of three forms: frozen whole blood, isolated PBMCs, or DNA extracted from either of those sample types. The investigation overall reported the following: The quantity of clinical and demographic metadata differed by source and by participant and was supplied without curation.

This clone turned up a few times. Which antigen it targets is not known. Base qualities were left out, and no much larger clone turns up one base away. The CDR1 and CDR2 encoded by the germline V gene are KGHSH and LQKENI. Trimming removed 3 bases from V and 6 bases from J; the gene matches leave 3 bases unexplained. Spanning cysteine to phenylalanine, the CDR3 consists of 13 amino acids. CDR3 DNA is the only sequence kept; it has 39 bases, read in frame from the first base. The sequenced sample was peripheral blood. This receptor was identified in an elderly woman with acute or convalescent COVID-19. The chain links TRBV18 with TRBJ1-1; 8 central bases correspond to TRBD1. CDR3 reads: CASSPDRVAEAFF. The base sequence is TGTGCCAGCTCACCGGACAGGGTCGCTGAAGCTTTCTTT.